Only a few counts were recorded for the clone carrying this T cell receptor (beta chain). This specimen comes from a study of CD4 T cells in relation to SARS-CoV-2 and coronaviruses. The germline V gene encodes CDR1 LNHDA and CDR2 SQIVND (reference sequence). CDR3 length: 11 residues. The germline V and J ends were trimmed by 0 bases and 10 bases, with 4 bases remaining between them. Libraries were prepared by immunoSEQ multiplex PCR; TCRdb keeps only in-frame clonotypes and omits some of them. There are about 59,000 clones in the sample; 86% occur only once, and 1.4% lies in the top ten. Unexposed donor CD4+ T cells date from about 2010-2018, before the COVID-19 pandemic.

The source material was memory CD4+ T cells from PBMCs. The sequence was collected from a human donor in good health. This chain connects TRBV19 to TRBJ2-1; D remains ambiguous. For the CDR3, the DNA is TGTGCCAGTAGTATAGAGCGGGAGCAGTTCTTC. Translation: CASSIEREQFF.